These 5 T cell receptor beta chains were all obtained from the same sample, sequenced in a study of blood T cell repertoires in COVID-19. The assay was immunoSEQ multiplex PCR, and TCRdb's table has in-frame clones only and misses some. The sample holds approximately 50,000 clones; about nine tenths are singletons and the top ten take 3.5% to 5%. Material: peripheral blood. All receptors derive from a human donor in a cohort sampled during active COVID-19.

CDR3 nucleotides: TGTGCCAGCAGTTACGATCCGAGGCGGAAGTTTAATCAGCCCCAGCATTTT. Encoded protein: CASSYDPRRKFNQPQHF. The chain combines TRBV6-2 or TRBV6-3 with TRBJ1-5, with D unresolved. V gave up 2 bases and J gave up 4 bases, with 18 bases separating them. The CDR3 length is 17 residues. Germline CDR1 MNHEY, CDR2 SVGEGT.

The rearrangement uses TRBV30 and TRBJ2-1, with D possibly TRBD1 on 6 matching bases. This CDR3 is built from 13 residues. V was pared by 2 bases and J by 9 bases, with 14 bases between. CDR1 is GTSNPN, CDR2 SVGIG, per germline (reference sequence). CDR3 protein: CAWSYRRDTEQFF. For the CDR3, the DNA is TGTGCCTGGAGTTACCGCCGGGACACTGAGCAGTTCTTC.

V usage is TRBV28 and J usage is TRBJ1-5; D unresolved. The CDR3 runs 16 residues. CDR1 is MDHEN, CDR2 SYDVKM, per germline. The germline V and J ends were trimmed by 7 bases and 1 base, with 17 bases remaining between them. CDR3 coding DNA: TGTGCCAGCACCACCCCTCAGATTTTGAGCAATCAGCCCCAGCATTTT. Translating it yields CASTTPQILSNQPQHF.

This chain links TRBV12-5 with TRBJ1-1, with D perhaps matching TRBD1 (6 bases). The V end was cut by 1 base, the J end by 0 bases, with 6 bases between. Germline V gives CDR1 LGHNT, CDR2 FRNRAP. The CDR3 has 14 residues. CDR3 coding DNA: TGTGCTAGTGGTTTGGGGACAGTGAACACTGAAGCTTTCTTT. This codes for CASGLGTVNTEAFF.

The rearrangement uses TRBV5-1 and TRBJ2-1; tentative D call: TRBD1 (5 bases). Germline-derived CDR1 and CDR2 are SGHRS and YFSETQ. The CDR3 is made up of 16 amino acids. Trimming left V 0 bases short and J 2 bases short, with 12 bases between. The CDR3 reads CASSLVGRVPYNEQFF. In DNA, the CDR3 is TGCGCCAGCAGCTTGGTAGGCAGGGTACCCTACAATGAGCAGTTCTTC.